The T cell receptor beta chain under discussion was sequenced for a study of molecular identifiers for immune sequencing clone quantification. TCRdb reprocessed the PCR reads with MiXCR, giving one entry per CDR3 protein. The table shows about 12,000 distinct CDR3 sequences, with roughly 15% occurring only once. Within the sample, this clonotype is medium-sized. Germline-derived CDR1 and CDR2 are MNHEY and SVGEGT. CDR3 size: 16 residues. V shed 6 bases and J 3 bases; nucleotides not matched to a gene: 4. The sorting of naive CD8 T cells used the CD8+CD4-CCR7+CD45RA+ phenotype. The rearrangement uses TRBV6-2 or TRBV6-3 and TRBJ2-6, with 11 bases lining up with TRBD1. Sequenced sample: naive CD8+ T cells from blood, with Jurkat cell RNA spiked in. This sample's subset: FACS-sorted CD8+CD4-CCR7+CD45RA+ naive T cells. The TCR comes from a human donor in good health. Some libraries in this study had Jurkat cell RNA spiked in. This chain's CDR3 is CASRGQGALGANVLTF. CDR3 nucleotides: TGTGCCAGCAGAGGACAGGGGGCGCTTGGGGCCAACGTCCTGACTTTC.